The clone carrying this T cell receptor (beta chain) was seen at least ten times. The antigen remains unidentified. Newly diagnosed patients aged 18 to 65 had hyperthyroidism of under 2 months' duration. The entry originates in a study of T cells in Graves' hyperthyroidism and ophthalmopathy. Study-level points and caveats: Most thyroid clonotypes with frequency above 0.001 were detected in blood. Patients with ophthalmopathy were separated from those with stable hyperthyroidism by a 13 V-J model.

The CDR3 regions of TCR beta were amplified from RNA transcripts. HTBI primers drove first-round RT-PCR of the TCR CDR3. TCRdb redid the calling of the multiplex PCR reads with MiXCR, one entry per CDR3 protein. Here the sample spans 550,000 to 650,000 distinct CDR3 sequences, around 13% being singletons. The CDR3 has 15 residues. V was shortened by 5 bases and J by 5 bases, with 19 bases between the two germline ends. CDR1 MDHEN and CDR2 SYDVKM come from the germline V gene. The genes are TRBV28 and TRBJ2-7, with D possibly TRBD1 on 6 matching bases. The specimen sequenced was blood. The TCR sequence derives from a woman aged 40 to 50 with Graves' hyperthyroidism. The DNA for the CDR3 is TGTGCCAGCAGTCTCTTCAACAGGGTTGGCCACGAGCAGTACTTC. Translation gives CASSLFNRVGHEQYF.